One and the same sample provided the 16 T cell receptor beta chains below, sequenced in a study of shared clonotypes between healthy human individuals (TCRdb year 2020). The library was made by the immunoSEQ multiplex PCR assay. TCRdb took this table from immuneACCESS and kept in-frame rearrangements with V and J called. Such tables lack part of the clones; where checked against another copy, unresolved V genes explain under half of the gap, and the rest is unexplained. A total of roughly 2,300,000 clones appear in this sample, around 92% of them only once. The leading ten clones occupy 0.3% to 0.4% of the sample. The sample was naive CD4+ T cells from PBMCs. Explained via the paper, the cell subset or site label denotes: CD45RA+ positively selected. These receptors all come from a man aged 18 to 30 in good health. Some clones in this sample may be carry-over from other donors' samples.

This clone was detected only once. The V call is TRBV28, the J call TRBJ1-4; a weak D match, TRBD1 (5 bases). This CDR3 is 13 amino acids long. Germline V gene sequence: CDR1 MDHEN, CDR2 SYDVKM. The germline V and J ends were trimmed by 4 bases and 11 bases, with 14 bases remaining between them. CDR3 nucleotides: TGTGCCAGCAGTTCCCGTCAACCAGGGAAACTGTTTTTT. It yields the protein CASSSRQPGKLFF.

Concerning this clone: The sample carries other DNA sequences with the same CDR3. The rearrangement joins TRBV7-2 to TRBJ2-2; D is unclear. Germline V gene sequence: CDR1 SGHTA, CDR2 FQGNSA. The V end was cut by 1 base, the J end by 5 bases, with 8 bases between. The CDR3 runs 14 residues. The CDR3: CASSLEGGTGELFF. The CDR3 nucleotides read TGTGCCAGCAGCTTAGAGGGTGGAACCGGGGAGCTGTTTTTT.

The CDR3 reads CASSLAGLGQGRGQPQHF. In nucleotides, the CDR3 is TGTGCCAGCAGCTTAGCGGGGCTCGGACAGGGGCGAGGTCAGCCCCAGCATTTT. The chain is built from TRBV7-8 and TRBJ1-5; the match to TRBD1 covers 9 bases. Looked up from germline, CDR1 is SGHVS and CDR2 is FQNEAQ. With V trimmed by 0 bases and J by 6 bases, 12 bases remained unmatched. The CDR3 spans 18 residues.

The chain employs TRBV6-6 and TRBJ1-4; TRBD1 matches at 7 bases. The germline CDR1 and CDR2 sequences are MNHNY and SVGAGI (reference sequence). J lost 13 bases, V lost 0 bases, and 11 bases had no gene match. This CDR3 has 15 amino acids. CDR3 protein: CASSYSMTGRIGLFF. For the CDR3, the DNA is TGTGCCAGCAGTTACTCGATGACAGGGAGGATCGGACTGTTTTTT.

The V gene is TRBV5-1, the J gene TRBJ2-3, with a weak D call TRBD1 (5 bases). Per the germline V gene, CDR1 is SGHRS and CDR2 is YFSETQ. Trimming removed 2 bases at V and 6 bases at J, with 16 bases between. The CDR3 runs 15 residues. Here the CDR3 DNA reads TGCGCCAGCAGCTTAAATTTGCTGGGGCCGGATACGCAGTATTTT. This codes for CASSLNLLGPDTQYF. The complete variable domain, with remaining parts taken from reference TRBV5-1 and TRBJ2-3, reads KAGVTQTPRYLIKTRGQQVTLSCSPISGHRSVSWYQQTPGQGLQFLFEYFSETQRNKGNFPGRFSGRQFSNSRSEMNVSTLELGDSALYLCASSLNLLGPDTQYFGPGTRLTVL.

The chain uses TRBV9 and TRBJ1-1; no clear D. Germline V gene data show CDR1 as SGDLS and CDR2 as YYNGEE. Trimming removed 4 bases at V and 4 bases at J, with 14 bases between. CDR3 length equals 14 residues. The DNA of the CDR3 is TGTGCCAGCAGCCCCAACGTAGAGGGCACTGAAGCTTTCTTT. Its protein is CASSPNVEGTEAFF.

The V call is TRBV28, the J call TRBJ1-1, with a tentative D call TRBD1 (5 bases). V lost 3 bases and J 5 bases, leaving 13 bases between the germline ends. The germline gives CDR1 MDHEN, CDR2 SYDVKM. The CDR3 runs 14 residues. The CDR3 region is CASSLPRVGTEAFF. For the CDR3, the DNA is TGTGCCAGCAGTTTGCCCAGGGTTGGAACTGAAGCTTTCTTT.

This clone was picked up one time. CDR3 DNA: TGTGCCAGCAGCTCCGGAGGTCTGGGGGCCGTAACGGATACGCAGTATTTT. Translating gives CASSSGGLGAVTDTQYF. The gene calls are TRBV5-4 and TRBJ2-3; tentative D call: TRBD1 (6 bases). The V and J ends lost 3 bases and 6 bases respectively, with 23 bases between them. Germline V gives CDR1 SGHNT, CDR2 YYREEE (reference sequence). The CDR3 extends over 17 amino acids.

The chain couples TRBV6-1 to TRBJ1-4; D is undetermined. The CDR3 is made up of 15 amino acids. V was trimmed by 6 bases and J by 7 bases, leaving 18 bases between them. The germline V gene has CDR1 MNHNS and CDR2 SASEGT. The CDR3 spells CASRPAEASGEKLFF. The CDR3 DNA sequence: TGTGCCAGCAGGCCGGCCGAGGCTTCGGGTGAAAAACTGTTTTTT.

The rearrangement links TRBV5-4 to TRBJ2-3; D gene unclear. The germline V and J ends were trimmed by 4 bases and 5 bases, with 8 bases remaining between them. This CDR3 spans 12 amino acids. Per the germline V gene, CDR1 is SGHNT and CDR2 is YYREEE (reference sequence). CDR3 in amino acids: CASSQLGDTQYF. The CDR3, as DNA: TGTGCCAGCAGCCAACTGGGAGATACGCAGTATTTT.

The chain is built from TRBV5-1 and TRBJ2-5; TRBD2 agrees at 7 bases. From germline, CDR1 is SGHRS and CDR2 YFSETQ. This CDR3 is built from 14 residues. Germline trimming cut 5 bases from V and 5 bases from J; bases unmatched to any gene: 9. The DNA for the CDR3 is TGCGCCAGCAGTGTGGGTAGTAGCGGGGAGACCCAGTACTTC. This translates into CASSVGSSGETQYF.

The chain is built from TRBV11-3 and TRBJ2-5, with 7 bases matching TRBD2. The CDR3 is made up of 19 amino acids. Germline V CDR1 and CDR2: SGHNT, YENEEA. V gave up 7 bases and J gave up 4 bases; unmatched junction bases: 24. CDR3 sequence (DNA): TGTGCCAGCACCCTCCGGGGGGTCCGAGATGTCCTAGCTATAGAGACCCAGTACTTC. Encoded protein: CASTLRGVRDVLAIETQYF.

Only one count was recorded for this clone. The chain is built from TRBV7-9 and TRBJ2-7; the D is unclear. The CDR3 loop spans 16 amino acids. V lost 1 base, J lost 3 bases, and 16 bases lay in between. The germline gives CDR1 SEHNR, CDR2 FQNEAQ (reference sequence). Here the CDR3 reads CASSLETGRYYYEQYF. The DNA of the CDR3 is TGTGCCAGCAGCTTAGAAACGGGCCGTTACTACTACGAGCAGTACTTC.

This chain connects TRBV5-6 to TRBJ2-3; TRBD1 aligns across 8 bases. Germline CDR1 and CDR2: SGHDT and YYEEEE. The CDR3 consists of 14 residues. V trimming: 0 bases; J trimming: 6 bases; junction bases outside the gene matches: 3. CDR3 in amino acids: CASSLAQGADTQYF. For the CDR3, the DNA is TGTGCCAGCAGCTTGGCTCAGGGGGCTGATACGCAGTATTTT.

The rearrangement uses TRBV13 and TRBJ2-7, with 11 bases identical to TRBD2. Per germline, CDR1 PRHDT and CDR2 FYEKMQ (reference sequence). This CDR3 spans 15 amino acids. The junction had 5 bases not matched to a gene; V was cut back by 5 bases and J by 2 bases. The CDR3 DNA reads TGTGCCAGCAGCGTCGGACTAGCGGGTACCTACGAGCAGTACTTC. Its translation is CASSVGLAGTYEQYF.

The gene calls are TRBV5-1 and TRBJ2-2; D possibly corresponds to TRBD1 (6 bases). Germline V gene lookup returns CDR1 SGHRS and CDR2 YFSETQ. The CDR3 runs 15 residues. Trimming shortened V by 2 bases and J by 4 bases, and 12 bases separated the two germline ends. CDR3 sequence reads: CASSFDRTGTGELFF. CDR3 sequence (DNA): TGCGCCAGCAGCTTTGACAGGACGGGCACCGGGGAGCTGTTTTTT.